This section outlines one TCR beta chain sequence together with its context. The antigen remains unidentified. Negative isolation yielded the CD8+ and CD4+ T cells, while FACS enriched the TEMRA cells. The CDR3 consists of 14 residues. Trimming cost V 0 bases and J 1 base, with 6 bases left between them. CDR1 is LNHNV and CDR2 is YYDKDF in the germline V gene (reference sequence). The entry originates in a study of CD8 T cells in Susac syndrome. Regarding the study as a whole: The relatively small number of individuals in the TCR sequencing and HLA analysis was acknowledged by the study.

Reverse transcription used about 0.45 to 1 ug RNA and random hexamers. The method of amplification for TCR beta CDR3 was immunoSEQ multiplex PCR, covering 54 Vbeta and 13 Jbeta. TCRdb ran MiXCR on the immunoSEQ multiplex PCR reads and lists one entry per CDR3 protein. The sample includes 160,000 or so distinct CDR3 sequences, less than 95% of them seen just once. The receptor was isolated from a human donor with multiple sclerosis. The sequenced material came from CD4+ T cells from PBMCs. The rearrangement uses TRBV15 and TRBJ1-2; D unclear. For the CDR3, the DNA is TGTGCCACCAGCAGAGACAGCCTTAACTATGGCTACACCTTC. Translating gives CATSRDSLNYGYTF.